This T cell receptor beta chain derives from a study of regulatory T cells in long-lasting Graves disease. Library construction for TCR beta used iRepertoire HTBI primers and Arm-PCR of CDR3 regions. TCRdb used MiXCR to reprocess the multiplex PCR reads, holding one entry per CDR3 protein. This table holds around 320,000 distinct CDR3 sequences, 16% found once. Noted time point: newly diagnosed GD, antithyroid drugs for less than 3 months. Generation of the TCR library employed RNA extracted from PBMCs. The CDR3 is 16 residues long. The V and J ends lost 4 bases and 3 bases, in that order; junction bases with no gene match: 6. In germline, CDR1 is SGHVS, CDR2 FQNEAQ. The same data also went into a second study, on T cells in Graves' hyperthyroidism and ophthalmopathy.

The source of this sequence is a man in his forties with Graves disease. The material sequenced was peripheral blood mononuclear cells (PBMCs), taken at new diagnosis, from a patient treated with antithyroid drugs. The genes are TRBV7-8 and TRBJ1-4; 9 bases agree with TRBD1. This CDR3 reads CASSSDYRGPNEKLFF. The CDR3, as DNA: TGTGCCAGCAGCTCCGATTACAGGGGGCCTAATGAAAAACTGTTTTTT.